One sample yielded the 15 T cell receptor beta chains listed below, sequenced in a study of blood T cell repertoires in COVID-19. Libraries were prepared by immunoSEQ multiplex PCR; TCRdb keeps only in-frame clonotypes and omits some of them. The repertoire holds hundreds of thousands of clones, with 85% to 90% as singletons. Sequenced material: PBMCs or T cells enriched from blood (not recorded which). These receptors all stem from a man aged 25 to 40 who had recovered from COVID-19.

The chain recombines TRBV7-9 with TRBJ2-7, with 11 bases lining up with TRBD1. This CDR3 comprises 16 residues. Germline CDR1 and CDR2: SEHNR and FQNEAQ (reference sequence). The V gene end was trimmed by 2 bases and the J gene end by 2 bases; junction bases not matched to a gene: 5. The CDR3 reads CASSLPGQGAPYEQYF. In DNA form, the CDR3 reads TGTGCCAGCAGCTTACCTGGACAGGGGGCCCCCTACGAGCAGTACTTC. The whole variable domain, filled in from reference TRBV7-9 and TRBJ2-7, reads DTGVSQNPRHKITKRGQNVTFRCDPISEHNRLYWYRQTLGQGPEFLTYFQNEAQLEKSRLLSDRFSAERPKGSFSTLEIQRTEQGDSAMYLCASSLPGQGAPYEQYFGPGTRLTVT.

The rearrangement joins TRBV18 to TRBJ2-2; 7 bases match TRBD2. This CDR3 region has 17 residues. V lost 3 bases to trimming and J lost 4 bases; unmatched junction nucleotides: 11. Per the germline V gene, CDR1 is KGHSH and CDR2 is LQKENI. CDR3 in amino acids: CASSPPRGGGATGELFF. CDR3 DNA sequence: TGTGCCAGCTCACCTCCCCGAGGCGGGGGAGCCACCGGGGAGCTGTTTTTT.

CDR3 nucleotides: TGTGCCAGTAGCGGGAGAGTGGGCCGCGATGAGCAGTTCTTC. This translates into CASSGRVGRDEQFF. The chain recombines TRBV19 with TRBJ2-1; a weak D match, TRBD2 (6 bases). This CDR3 has 14 residues. Germline V CDR1 and CDR2: LNHDA, SQIVND (reference sequence). Trimming removed 6 bases from V and 8 bases from J, with 17 bases in between. The whole variable domain, filled in from reference TRBV19 and TRBJ2-1, reads DGGITQSPKYLFRKEGQNVTLSCEQNLNHDAMYWYRQDPGQGLRLIYYSQIVNDFQKGDIAEGYSVSREKKESFPLTVTSAQKNPTAFYLCASSGRVGRDEQFFGPGTRLTVL.

The chain couples TRBV6-5 to TRBJ1-2; TRBD1 matches at 7 bases. CDR1 MNHEY and CDR2 SVGAGI come from the germline V gene. CDR3 size: 14 residues. V gave up 6 bases and J gave up 4 bases; unmatched junction bases: 8. The CDR3 reads CASSPTYRGYGYTF. CDR3 nucleotides: TGTGCCAGCAGCCCGACGTACAGGGGCTATGGCTACACCTTC.

CDR3 residues: CASSLRGGIQETQYF. The DNA for the CDR3 is TGTGCCAGCAGCTTGCGGGGGGGGATCCAAGAGACCCAGTACTTC. This chain joins TRBV5-4 and TRBJ2-5; 8 bases map to TRBD2. In germline, CDR1 is SGHNT, CDR2 YYREEE (reference sequence). The CDR3 consists of 15 residues. Trimming took 1 base from V and 1 from J; bases not matched to a gene: 3.

The chain is built from TRBV11-2 and TRBJ2-1, with D possibly matching TRBD2 (6 bases). Between the trimmed V and J ends, which lost 4 bases and 0 bases, there was a span of 19 bases. This CDR3 is built from 18 residues. CDR1 is SGHAT and CDR2 is FQNNGV in the germline V gene. The CDR3 region has the DNA TGTGCCAGCAGCTCATGGCTCCGTTTCGGGGGCTCCTACAATGAGCAGTTCTTC. It translates to CASSSWLRFGGSYNEQFF.

CDR3 nucleotide sequence: TGTGCCAGCTCCAGGACTAGCGGGGGGGCCGGGGCAGAATACGGCAAGCAGTACTTC. This gives the protein CASSRTSGGAGAEYGKQYF. This chain uses TRBV2 with TRBJ2-7; 15 positions match TRBD2. Germline assignment: CDR1 SNHLY and CDR2 FYNNEI. With V trimmed by 8 bases and J by 8 bases, 22 bases remained unmatched. The CDR3 is made up of 19 amino acids.

The CDR3 protein is CHAGTGEKLFF. The CDR3 nucleotides read TGCCACGCCGGGACTGGGGAAAAACTGTTTTTT. V is TRBV20-1 and J is TRBJ1-4; D is perhaps TRBD1 (5 bases). The length of the CDR3 is 11 residues. CDR1 and CDR2 (germline): DFQATT, SNEGSKA (reference sequence).

As regards this clone: Other nucleotide sequences from this sample produce the same CDR3. This chain connects TRBV19 to TRBJ1-2; D may be TRBD1 (6 bases). CDR3 length: 12 amino acids. Germline V gene data show CDR1 as LNHDA and CDR2 as SQIVND (reference sequence). Trimming cost V 4 bases and J 5 bases, with 8 bases left between them. CDR3 loop: CASSRTGYGYTF. The CDR3 bases are TGTGCCAGTAGTAGAACAGGGTATGGCTACACCTTC.

V is TRBV4-1 and J is TRBJ2-2; TRBD1 might be the D (7 bases). Germline CDR1 is MGHRA and CDR2 is YSYEKL. V was cut by 1 base and J by 4 bases, with 13 bases left in between. The CDR3 has 16 amino acids. The CDR3 bases are TGCGCCAGCAGCCAAGTCAGGGGGGCAGGCACCGGGGAGCTGTTTTTT. The encoded protein is CASSQVRGAGTGELFF.

The chain employs TRBV27 and TRBJ2-1; a weak D match, TRBD1 (6 bases). Germline V gives CDR1 MNHEY, CDR2 SMNVEV (reference sequence). Deletions cut 3 bases from V and 4 bases from J, with 16 bases between. This CDR3 has 16 residues. The CDR3 here is CASSFLPTTGYNEQFF. The CDR3 DNA reads as TGTGCCAGCAGTTTTCTCCCCACCACAGGGTACAATGAGCAGTTCTTC.

In its sample, this clone was seen a few times. The chain couples TRBV4-1 to TRBJ1-6; TRBD1 agrees at 9 bases. Germline V gene lookup returns CDR1 MGHRA and CDR2 YSYEKL. This CDR3 is built from 16 residues. V gave up 0 bases and J gave up 8 bases; unmatched junction bases: 5. CDR3 in DNA: TGCGCCAGCAGCCAAGAAGGACAGGGGCCCTATTCACCCCTCCACTTT. This translates into CASSQEGQGPYSPLHF.

The V gene is TRBV7-9, the J gene TRBJ1-2; 7 bases are shared with TRBD1. CDR1 and CDR2 (germline): SEHNR, FQNEAQ (reference sequence). V was pared by 5 bases and J by 12 bases, with 21 bases of the junction left unmatched. The CDR3 is made up of 16 amino acids. CDR3 nucleotide sequence: TGTGCCAGCAGCCCAGTGGCCGACAGGGAAGGAGTAGGCGACACCTTC. This sequence encodes CASSPVADREGVGDTF.

The chain couples TRBV28 to TRBJ2-1; D is possibly TRBD1 (5 bases). The CDR3 is 12 residues long. Germline values: CDR1 MDHEN, CDR2 SYDVKM. V was clipped by 7 bases and J by 10 bases, with 14 bases between them. The CDR3 loop reads CASKIDGHEQFF. CDR3 in DNA: TGTGCCAGCAAGATCGATGGACACGAGCAGTTCTTC. Variable domain in full (rest from reference TRBV28 and TRBJ2-1): DVKVTQSSRYLVKRTGEKVFLECVQDMDHENMFWYRQDPGLGLRLIYFSYDVKMKEKGDIPEGYSVSREKKERFSLILESASTNQTSMYLCASKIDGHEQFFGPGTRLTVL.

This rearrangement joins TRBV18 to TRBJ2-1; TRBD2 agrees at 8 bases. The CDR3 runs 16 residues. Germline-derived CDR1 and CDR2 are KGHSH and LQKENI. J lost 7 bases, V lost 3 bases, and 11 bases had no gene match. The CDR3 DNA reads as TGTGCCAGCTCACCGGTGACGGGAGGGCCGGGAAATGAGCAGTTCTTC. Protein: CASSPVTGGPGNEQFF.